Below, 27 T cell receptor delta chains from the same sample are listed, as sequenced in a study of DNA immune sequencing with unique molecular identifiers. Genomic DNA underwent 32-plex PCR targeting all 8 TRDV and 4 TRDJ genes. In 2 to 4 barcoding PCR cycles, molecules received a 12-nucleotide UMI, then adapter PCR followed. TCRdb fed the multiplex PCR reads to CATT. Of approximately 2,500 delta-chain clones listed, over 12% are singletons. Sequenced input: gamma-delta T cells from PBMCs. The receptor source for this set is a human donor in good health.

This clone was observed a few times. The protein given by TCRdb reflects a much larger clone and differs at residue 8 from this DNA's translation, likely from a read error; the protein shown is the DNA's translation. The chain uses TRDV2 and TRDJ3, with unresolved D. The germline V gene has CDR1 GEAIGNYY and CDR2 EKD. The CDR3 is 19 amino acids. The V end lost 0 bases, the J end lost 1 base, and 15 bases lay between the germline ends. The CDR3 DNA is TGTGCCTGTGACACCGTCACTGTGGGAGGATCCTGGGACACCCGACAGATGTTTTTC. Translating it yields CACDTVTVGGSWDTRQMFF.

This clone was counted only a few times. The TCRdb record carries a much larger clone's protein, which differs from this DNA's translation at residue 10; a read error is the likely cause, and the protein listed here is the DNA translation. The genes are TRDV2 and TRDJ1; D possibly corresponds to TRDD3 (6 bases). Germline CDR1 GEAIGNYY, CDR2 EKD. The ends were cut back, 0 bases at V and 8 bases at J, with 30 bases in the middle. The CDR3 runs to 19 residues. The CDR3 nucleotides are TGTGCCTGTGACACCGTGAAGATGAACCTGGGGTTGGAAACTCCCAAACTCATCTTT. Its translation is CACDTVKMNLGLETPKLIF.

This clone has a handful of counts. A read error likely explains this, since a far larger clone differs by one base. The rearrangement uses TRDV2 and TRDJ1, with D possibly matching TRDD3 (6 bases). The V end was cut by 3 bases, the J end by 0 bases, with 22 bases between. The germline V gene has CDR1 GEAIGNYY and CDR2 EKD. The CDR3 loop spans 18 amino acids. CDR3 coding DNA: TGTGCCTGTGACTCACACGCACCCGGGGGAAAGTACACCGATAAACTCATCTTT. Translated: CACDSHAPGGKYTDKLIF.

Of note for this clone: TCRdb records a much larger clone's protein for this DNA, with a difference at residue 4 that likely arises from a read error; the protein given is the translation of the DNA. The genes are TRDV2 and TRDJ1, with 12 bases lining up with TRDD3. The CDR3 consists of 19 residues. Germline V gene sequence: CDR1 GEAIGNYY, CDR2 EKD. Losses at the gene ends were 6 bases for V and 0 bases for J; bases not matched to a gene: 16. Written as DNA, the CDR3 is TGTGCCTGTAACGAGATCTCGACTGGGGGATACCCGTACACCGATAAACTCATCTTT. It encodes CACNEISTGGYPYTDKLIF.

A word on this clone: A far larger clone is one nucleotide away, so this likely arose from a read error. V is TRDV2 and J is TRDJ1; TRDD3 matches 9 bases. The CDR3 contains 20 residues. The germline gives CDR1 GEAIGNYY, CDR2 EKD. The CDR3 here is CACDPLSTVLGEGDTEKLIF. The CDR3 DNA is TGTGCCTGTGACCCCCTATCCACCGTACTGGGGGAAGGGGACACCGAAAAACTCATCTTT.

To note about this clone: Being one base from a much bigger clone, this may be a read error. The same CDR3 can be traced to other DNA sequences in this sample. The chain recombines TRDV2 with TRDJ1, with 13 bases lining up with TRDD3. Germline CDR1 is GEAIGNYY and CDR2 is EKD. This CDR3 region has 19 residues. The CDR3 is CACEPLPPVLGDTPLTLIF. The DNA of the CDR3 is TGTGCCTGTGAGCCCCTTCCCCCGGTACTGGGGGATACGCCACTTACACTCATCTTC.

The chain joins TRDV1 to TRDJ1, with 12 bases identical to TRDD3. Assignment of the J gene here rests on matching the DNA to germline, because TCRdb gives none. The V gene's germline CDR1 is TSWWSYY and CDR2 QGS. The CDR3 loop spans 23 amino acids. V was clipped by 4 bases and J by 0 bases; unmatched bases: 24. The CDR3 spells CALGGLTSYLGDTITRNTDKLIF. The CDR3 nucleotides are TGTGCTCTTGGGGGACTTACTTCCTACCTGGGGGATACGATAACCCGGAACACCGATAAACTCATCTTT.

This clone was counted only a few times. This could be a read error, since a much larger clone is one nucleotide away. Other nucleotide sequences from this sample produce the same CDR3. V gene TRDV2 combines with J gene TRDJ1; 9 nucleotides agree with TRDD3. The CDR3 is 16 amino acids. CDR1 GEAIGNYY and CDR2 EKD come from the germline V gene. The CDR3: CACDTVVTGGLKKLIF. CDR3 coding DNA: TGTGCCTGTGACACCGTAGTGACTGGGGGACTTAAGAAACTTATCTTT.

By share, this clone ranks as medium-sized. The chain recombines TRDV2 with TRDJ1; TRDD3 matches 10 bases. V lost 3 bases, J lost 0 bases, and 12 bases stayed unmatched. This CDR3 contains 18 residues. Germline CDR1 is GEAIGNYY and CDR2 is EKD. CDR3 sequence (DNA): TGTGCCTGTGACCCGCTGGGGGGATACGCCTCGTACACCGATAAACTCATCTTT. Translating it yields CACDPLGGYASYTDKLIF.

This clone is judged medium-sized. The chain joins TRDV2 to TRDJ1; weak D call: TRDD3 (6 bases). The CDR3 has 15 residues. Trimming stripped 2 bases from V and 0 bases from J, with 12 bases between. Germline CDR1 GEAIGNYY, CDR2 EKD. In nucleotides, the CDR3 is TGTGCCTGTGACAAACTGGGACCGTACACCGATAAACTCATCTTT. Translating gives CACDKLGPYTDKLIF.

By proportion, this clone is medium-sized (0.01 to 0.1%). Additional DNA sequences in this sample encode the identical CDR3. The chain employs TRDV2 and TRDJ1, with 8 bases lining up with TRDD3. Trimming cost V 0 bases and J 2 bases; bases outside gene matches: 4. From germline, CDR1 is GEAIGNYY and CDR2 EKD. The CDR3 totals 15 residues. CDR3 DNA sequence: TGTGCCTGTGACACCGTCGGGATACGGACCGATAAACTCATCTTT. Amino acids: CACDTVGIRTDKLIF.

This clone has more than one count but fewer than ten. TCRdb's protein, taken from a much larger clone, differs from this DNA's translation at residue 8, likely owing to a read error; the protein displayed comes from the DNA. The V call is TRDV2, the J call TRDJ1; perhaps TRDD3 as D (6 bases). Per the germline V gene, CDR1 is GEAIGNYY and CDR2 is EKD. V was cut by 3 bases and J by 0 bases, with 16 bases left in between. CDR3 length equals 16 residues. CDR3 loop: CACDSLGHTNTDKLIF. CDR3 nucleotides: TGTGCCTGTGACTCGCTGGGGCATACCAACACCGATAAACTCATCTTT.

By proportion, this clone is large. The same CDR3 arises from other DNA sequences in this sample as well. This rearrangement joins TRDV2 to TRDJ3; 7 bases are shared with TRDD3. The germline V gene has CDR1 GEAIGNYY and CDR2 EKD. J lost 0 bases, V lost 0 bases, and 4 bases had no gene match. This CDR3 contains 18 residues. CDR3 region: CACDTLGGSSWDTRQMFF. CDR3 DNA sequence: TGTGCCTGTGACACCCTGGGGGGTAGCTCCTGGGACACCCGACAGATGTTTTTC.

This clone was observed a handful of times. A much larger clone differs from this one at a single base, so this may be a read error. V gene TRDV2 combines with J gene TRDJ1, with D maybe TRDD3 (5 bases). Germline V gene lookup returns CDR1 GEAIGNYY and CDR2 EKD. Trimming took off 0 bases at V and 3 bases at J, with 13 bases between the two ends. This CDR3 is built from 15 residues. For the CDR3, the DNA is TGTGCCTGTGACACCGTGGGGTTAAAGTCCGATAAACTCATCTTT. Translation gives CACDTVGLKSDKLIF.

The gene calls are TRDV2 and TRDJ1; 13 bases agree with TRDD3. CDR3 length equals 19 residues. V lost 0 bases and J lost 3; bases outside the gene matches: 12. Germline loops: CDR1 GEAIGNYY, CDR2 EKD. DNA for the CDR3: TGTGCCTGTGACACCCTATCCCTACTGGGGGATACGGAGGCCGATAAACTCATCTTT. Translation gives CACDTLSLLGDTEADKLIF.

This clone was counted only a few times. A far larger clone is one base from this, pointing to a likely read error. The V and J genes are TRDV2 and TRDJ3, with D possibly TRDD3 on 5 matching bases. Germline CDR1 reads GEAIGNYY; CDR2 reads EKD. CDR3 length equals 18 residues. In DNA, the CDR3 is TGTGCCTGTGACACCGCGGGGGCGCGCTCCTGGGACATCCGACAGATGTTTTTC. This encodes CACDTAGARSWDIRQMFF.

This clone is large in the sample. Different DNA sequences within this sample yield the same CDR3. CDR3 in DNA: TGTGCCTGTGACGCGCTTACTGGGGGATACGCCACCGATAGTAAACTCATCTTT. It encodes CACDALTGGYATDSKLIF. The chain joins TRDV2 to TRDJ1; 13 nucleotides line up with TRDD3. There are 18 residues in the CDR3. Per the germline V gene, CDR1 is GEAIGNYY and CDR2 is EKD. V was pared by 3 bases and J by 7 bases, with 16 bases of the junction left unmatched.

A few counts support this clone. A single base separates this from a much larger clone, so it may be a read error. The gene calls are TRDV2 and TRDJ1, with TRDD3 identical over 9 bases. Looked up from germline, CDR1 is GEAIGNYY and CDR2 is EKD. The CDR3 contains 17 residues. V dropped 2 bases and J dropped 10; count of bases not matched to a gene: 19. CDR3 DNA sequence: TGTGCCTGTGACAGACTTACAACGTCTGGGGGATGGAGGGGACTCATCTTT. This encodes CACDRLTTSGGWRGLIF.

This clone showed up just a few times. A much larger clonotype is one base distant, so this may be a read error. The sample carries other DNA sequences with the same CDR3. The chain recombines TRDV2 with TRDJ1; 12 nucleotides match TRDD3. CDR3 length equals 20 residues. In germline, CDR1 is GEAIGNYY, CDR2 EKD. After removal of 1 base from V and 10 bases from J, the junction contained 24 bases not matched to a gene. CDR3 region: CACDTLTGGYLRGEPQVLIF. CDR3 coding DNA: TGTGCCTGTGACACATTAACTGGGGGATACTTAAGGGGGGAGCCTCAAGTACTCATCTTT.

This clone was counted between two and nine times. The protein TCRdb gives is from a much larger clone and does not agree with this DNA's translation at residue 9, likely a read error; the protein shown here comes from the DNA. The V call is TRDV2, the J call TRDJ1, with D possibly being TRDD3 (6 bases). The germline gives CDR1 GEAIGNYY, CDR2 EKD. This CDR3 is built from 19 residues. The V end was cut by 3 bases, the J end by 0 bases, with 25 bases between. CDR3 nucleotide sequence: TGTGCCTGTGACGCCGTTTTACTGGAGGATACCTTCTACACCGATAAACTCATCTTT. Translation: CACDAVLLEDTFYTDKLIF.

This clone was detected a few times. A much larger clone lies one base from this, so it may be a read error. CDR3 region: CACDTVRTGEYGVSSWDTRQMFF. CDR3 nucleotides: TGTGCCTGTGACACCGTAAGGACTGGGGAATACGGGGTTAGCTCCTGGGACACCCGACAGATGTTTTTC. This chain joins TRDV2 and TRDJ3, with 7 positions matching TRDD3. With V trimmed by 0 bases and J by 0 bases, 19 bases remained unmatched. Germline CDR1 reads GEAIGNYY; CDR2 reads EKD. The CDR3 totals 23 residues.

This clone is deemed large. This sample also contains other DNA sequences that code for the same CDR3. The chain couples TRDV2 to TRDJ1; 7 nucleotides match TRDD3. This CDR3 has 17 amino acids. CDR1 is GEAIGNYY and CDR2 is EKD in the germline V gene. J gave up 2 bases and V 0 bases, and 11 bases lay outside the gene matches. CDR3 protein: CACDTLSVLGRTDKLIF. The DNA for the CDR3 is TGTGCCTGTGACACCCTATCGGTACTGGGGAGGACCGATAAACTCATCTTT.

The chain links TRDV1 to TRDJ1, with 12 bases identical to TRDD3. In the absence of a J gene in TCRdb, the DNA was matched to germline to assign it here. Looked up from germline, CDR1 is TSWWSYY and CDR2 is QGS. The V gene end was trimmed by 0 bases and the J gene end by 4 bases; junction bases not matched to a gene: 18. The CDR3 has 21 residues. The CDR3, as DNA: TGTGCTCTTGGGGAACTAAGGGGGTCTGCGTACTGGGGGATACAGGGCGATAAACTCATCTTT. This codes for CALGELRGSAYWGIQGDKLIF.

Notes on this clone: Just one base apart from a much larger clone, this may be a read error. The chain recombines TRDV1 with TRDJ1; 11 positions agree with TRDD3. Assignment of the J gene here rests on matching the DNA to germline, because TCRdb gives none. Germline V gives CDR1 TSWWSYY, CDR2 QGS. This CDR3 contains 24 residues. The ends lost 4 bases at V and 3 bases at J; junction bases unmatched: 31. CDR3 sequence (DNA): TGTGCTCTTGGGGGCCTGTACTCGGCCTTCCAACGACTACTGGGGGATAAGTTGTCCGATAAACTCATCTTT. It is translated as CALGGLYSAFQRLLGDKLSDKLIF.

This clone was seen ten or more times. The J gene was reported as TRDJ1; the V gene went uncalled; the table's D gene call, TRDD3, was not cross checked with the DNA. This CDR3 comprises 19 residues. CDR3 bases: TGTGCCTTCCCGATACGGGGGGATTACTGGGGGATCTACACCGATAAACTCATCTTT. Protein sequence: CAFPIRGDYWGIYTDKLIF.

This clone is labeled as medium-sized. This chain uses TRDV2 with TRDJ1; a possible D gene is TRDD3 (6 bases). This CDR3 has 19 amino acids. The germline gives CDR1 GEAIGNYY, CDR2 EKD. V was clipped by 1 base and J by 8 bases, with 31 bases between them. For the CDR3, the DNA is TGTGCCTGTGACACGGTGATTGTCGGGGGACACGTCGGATACCCAAAACTCATCTTT. It translates to CACDTVIVGGHVGYPKLIF.

This clone is judged medium-sized (0.01 to 0.1%). This chain joins TRDV1 and TRDJ1; 8 bases align to TRDD3. TCRdb lists no J gene, so it was determined here by aligning the DNA to germline. Germline V gives CDR1 TSWWSYY, CDR2 QGS. Unmatched junction bases numbered 39, after V lost 2 bases and J lost 4 bases. The CDR3 length is 26 residues. The CDR3 sequence is CALGERYREQGWGILSRSYPFDKLIF. As DNA, the CDR3 is TGTGCTCTTGGGGAAAGGTACCGGGAACAGGGGTGGGGGATTCTGAGTCGCTCATATCCCTTCGATAAACTCATCTTT.